This T cell receptor beta chain was found in a study of blood T cell repertoires in COVID-19. The CDR3 contains 14 residues. Germline V gene lookup returns CDR1 MNHEY and CDR2 SVGEGT. V was cut by 6 bases and J by 5 bases, with 11 bases left in between. The method was immunoSEQ multiplex PCR; TCRdb's version includes in-frame clones alone and lacks a portion of them. Of about 17,000 clones detected, more than 65% appear once; the ten largest clones hold around 16%. The TCR comes from a man between 65 and 85 years old with COVID-19, enrolled during active disease. The chain combines TRBV6-2 or TRBV6-3 with TRBJ1-6; perhaps TRBD1 as D (6 bases). Sequenced material: peripheral blood. CDR3 region: CASSPPGDNSPLHF. CDR3 nucleotide sequence: TGTGCCAGCAGCCCCCCAGGGGATAATTCACCCCTCCACTTT.